The present T cell receptor beta chain was sequenced within a study of blood T cell repertoires in COVID-19. Study overall: Both acute and convalescent COVID-19 samples were obtained from the United States, Italy and Spain.

Clones were sequenced by immunoSEQ multiplex PCR, and TCRdb holds only the in-frame ones, with some missing. This table holds about 99,000 clones, more than 80% found once. In germline, CDR1 is SGHKS, CDR2 YYEKEE (reference sequence). V was clipped by 4 bases and J by 7 bases, with 29 bases between them. CDR3 length: 18 residues. The V call is TRBV5-5, the J call TRBJ2-5, with D possibly TRBD2 on 6 matching bases. The sequencing input was peripheral blood. This TCR was recovered from a human donor in a cohort sampled during active COVID-19. CDR3 loop: CASSRGPALPSASGTQYF. The CDR3 nucleotides read TGTGCCAGCAGCAGGGGCCCCGCCCTCCCTAGCGCCTCGGGGACCCAGTACTTC.